One and the same sample provided the 25 T cell receptor beta chains below, sequenced in a study of cytomegalovirus exposure and HLA in healthy donors. It was with 60 Vbeta and 13 Jbeta primers that the PCR ran. Only in-frame clones appear in the TCRdb table, and some are missing; sequencing was by immunoSEQ multiplex PCR. The sample shows 150,000 to 200,000 clones, roughly four fifths of them seen only once. Sequenced: PBMCs. The origin of the receptors is a man between 18 and 29 years old in good health and CMV-seronegative.

The V call is TRBV5-1, the J call TRBJ2-7; TRBD2 is a possible D gene (6 bases). The CDR3 consists of 17 residues. Germline CDR1 and CDR2: SGHRS and YFSETQ. Trimming took off 0 bases at V and 4 bases at J, with 20 bases between the two ends. This chain's CDR3 is CASSLDLGLKVGYEQYF. CDR3 DNA: TGCGCCAGCAGCTTGGATTTGGGACTCAAGGTAGGGTACGAGCAGTACTTC.

The CDR3 DNA reads as TGTGCCAGCAGCTTAGCCGGGACAGGGGGCTACGAGCAGTACTTC. Encoded protein: CASSLAGTGGYEQYF. The chain uses TRBV13 and TRBJ2-7, with 11 bases identical to TRBD1. Germline CDR1 and CDR2: PRHDT and FYEKMQ (reference sequence). Losses at the gene ends were 1 base for V and 3 bases for J; bases not matched to a gene: 2. This CDR3 region has 15 residues. Complete variable domain (other parts from reference TRBV13 and TRBJ2-7): AAGVIQSPRHLIKEKRETATLKCYPIPRHDTVYWYQQGPGQDPQFLISFYEKMQSDKGSIPDRFSAQQFSDYHSELNMSSLELGDSALYFCASSLAGTGGYEQYFGPGTRLTVT.

The gene calls are TRBV4-3 and TRBJ1-2; D is perhaps TRBD1 (5 bases). Germline CDR1 is LGHNA and CDR2 is YSLEER. V lost 1 base, J lost 4 bases, and 7 bases lay in between. The CDR3 runs 13 residues. The CDR3 DNA reads TGCGCCAGCAGCCAAGGGGGGGGCTATGGCTACACCTTC. It is translated as CASSQGGGYGYTF.

The V and J genes are TRBV5-4 and TRBJ1-4; TRBD1 might be the D (5 bases). Between the trimmed V and J ends, which lost 0 bases and 4 bases, there was a span of 10 bases. The CDR3 consists of 15 residues. CDR1 is SGHNT and CDR2 is YYREEE in the germline V gene (reference sequence). The CDR3: CASSLGKRGNEKLFF. The CDR3 nucleotides are TGTGCCAGCAGCTTGGGGAAAAGGGGTAATGAAAAACTGTTTTTT.

J is TRBJ2-2 and V is TRBV4-3, with 10 bases lining up with TRBD2. J was trimmed by 2 bases and V by 2 bases; bases with no gene match: 5. This CDR3 comprises 17 residues. Germline CDR1 LGHNA, CDR2 YSLEER. The CDR3 coding sequence is TGCGCCAGCAGCCAATCCAGGACTAGCGGAAACACCGGGGAGCTGTTTTTT. Encoded protein: CASSQSRTSGNTGELFF.

V is TRBV4-3 and J is TRBJ2-3; 12 bases are shared with TRBD2. The V gene's germline CDR1 is LGHNA and CDR2 YSLEER. This CDR3 region has 20 residues. V dropped 0 bases and J dropped 0; count of bases not matched to a gene: 10. The CDR3 nucleotides read TGCGCCAGCAGCCAAGATCTAACGGCTAGCGGGGGGGCAAGCACAGATACGCAGTATTTT. Its protein is CASSQDLTASGGASTDTQYF.

The gene calls are TRBV5-1 and TRBJ2-5, with D maybe TRBD1 (6 bases). Per germline, CDR1 SGHRS and CDR2 YFSETQ. This CDR3 is built from 14 residues. V was trimmed by 5 bases and J by 1 base, leaving 12 bases between them. Written as DNA, the CDR3 is TGCGCCAGCAGAATGGGGGCTAGCCAAGAGACCCAGTACTTC. Amino acids: CASRMGASQETQYF. Full variable domain (rest looked up from reference TRBV5-1 and TRBJ2-5): KAGVTQTPRYLIKTRGQQVTLSCSPISGHRSVSWYQQTPGQGLQFLFEYFSETQRNKGNFPGRFSGRQFSNSRSEMNVSTLELGDSALYLCASRMGASQETQYFGPGTRLLVL.

This sequence joins TRBV19 and TRBJ1-1, with D unclear. V was pared by 4 bases and J by 5 bases, with 14 bases between. The V gene's germline CDR1 is LNHDA and CDR2 SQIVND (reference sequence). The CDR3 is made up of 14 amino acids. This CDR3 is CASSNGVSNTEAFF. The DNA for the CDR3 is TGTGCCAGTAGTAATGGAGTTAGTAATACTGAAGCTTTCTTT.

The chain employs TRBV10-2 and TRBJ2-5; 8 bases match TRBD2. The CDR3 runs 18 residues. Germline CDR1 is WSHSY and CDR2 is SAAADI. V was pared by 3 bases and J by 0 bases, with 12 bases of the junction left unmatched. CDR3 protein: CASSDLTSVKKDQETQYF. The CDR3 DNA reads as TGCGCCAGCAGTGACCTGACTAGCGTGAAAAAGGACCAAGAGACCCAGTACTTC.

The J gene is TRBJ1-3, the V gene TRBV15; possibly TRBD1 for D (5 bases). Germline V gives CDR1 LNHNV, CDR2 YYDKDF (reference sequence). The CDR3 extends over 14 amino acids. V gave up 0 bases and J gave up 7 bases, with 10 bases separating them. CDR3 in amino acids: CATSRDHRYNTIYF. The CDR3 region has the DNA TGTGCCACCAGCAGAGATCACAGGTACAACACCATATATTTT.

This clone was observed a few times. This same CDR3 is encoded by further DNA sequences in the sample. The CDR3 DNA reads as TGCGCCAGCAGCCCAGGGACAGGGAACACTGAAGCTTTCTTT. The encoded protein is CASSPGTGNTEAFF. The gene calls are TRBV5-1 and TRBJ1-1; TRBD1 matches at 8 bases. Germline-derived CDR1 and CDR2 are SGHRS and YFSETQ. The CDR3 length is 14 residues. The trim removed 4 bases at V and 1 base at J, leaving 3 bases unmatched. The full variable domain, rest sourced from reference TRBV5-1 and TRBJ1-1, is KAGVTQTPRYLIKTRGQQVTLSCSPISGHRSVSWYQQTPGQGLQFLFEYFSETQRNKGNFPGRFSGRQFSNSRSEMNVSTLELGDSALYLCASSPGTGNTEAFFGQGTRLTVV.

This sequence joins TRBV27 and TRBJ2-1; no clear D. Germline assignment: CDR1 MNHEY and CDR2 SMNVEV (reference sequence). V shed 6 bases and J shed 6 bases, with 6 bases lying between them. CDR3 length: 11 residues. In DNA, the CDR3 is TGTGCCAGCAGCAGAGGCAATGAGCAGTTCTTC. It translates to CASSRGNEQFF.

The genes are TRBV7-2 and TRBJ2-2; 7 bases align to TRBD2. Germline assignment: CDR1 SGHTA and CDR2 FQGNSA. This CDR3 region has 14 residues. Losses at the gene ends were 5 bases for V and 4 bases for J; bases not matched to a gene: 4. This chain's CDR3 is CASSRDYLTGELFF. In DNA form, the CDR3 reads TGTGCCAGCAGCCGGGACTACCTCACCGGGGAGCTGTTTTTT.

This chain connects TRBV9 to TRBJ2-3; D gene ambiguous. With 1 base removed from V and 3 bases from J, the gap between germline ends came to 12 bases. The CDR3 contains 15 residues. Germline CDR1 SGDLS, CDR2 YYNGEE. CDR3 in DNA: TGTGCCAGCAGCGTAACATCCACCATGACAGATACGCAGTATTTT. Translation: CASSVTSTMTDTQYF.

V gene TRBV15 combines with J gene TRBJ2-1, with 13 bases aligning to TRBD2. Germline V gene lookup returns CDR1 LNHNV and CDR2 YYDKDF (reference sequence). This CDR3 spans 16 amino acids. The V and J ends lost 4 bases and 8 bases, in that order; junction bases with no gene match: 8. CDR3 loop: CATSTPTSGRSDEQFF. As DNA, the CDR3 is TGTGCCACCAGCACCCCGACTAGCGGGAGGAGCGATGAGCAGTTCTTC.

The CDR3 loop is CASSPGGGSRAFF. The CDR3 DNA reads as TGTGCCAGCAGCCCTGGGGGGGGGTCCCGAGCTTTCTTT. The rearrangement links TRBV7-9 to TRBJ1-1; a possible D gene is TRBD1 (5 bases). The germline CDR1 and CDR2 sequences are SEHNR and FQNEAQ (reference sequence). The V gene lost 5 bases and the J gene lost 10 bases, with 17 bases spanning the gap. The CDR3 extends over 13 amino acids. The full variable domain, rest sourced from reference TRBV7-9 and TRBJ1-1, is DTGVSQNPRHKITKRGQNVTFRCDPISEHNRLYWYRQTLGQGPEFLTYFQNEAQLEKSRLLSDRFSAERPKGSFSTLEIQRTEQGDSAMYLCASSPGGGSRAFFGQGTRLTVV.

The chain is built from TRBV6-1 and TRBJ1-5; D is ambiguous. The length of the CDR3 is 13 residues. Trimming took 2 bases from V and 4 from J, leaving 6 bases between them. Germline values: CDR1 MNHNS, CDR2 SASEGT. The CDR3 coding sequence is TGTGCCAGCAGTGAACGGTCAAATCAGCCCCAGCATTTT. Its translation: CASSERSNQPQHF.

The rearrangement links TRBV15 to TRBJ1-1; D is perhaps TRBD1 (6 bases). Germline V gene sequence: CDR1 LNHNV, CDR2 YYDKDF (reference sequence). V was pared by 6 bases and J by 1 base, with 9 bases between. The length of the CDR3 is 13 residues. CDR3 in DNA: TGTGCCACCAGTAGGACAGAGAACACTGAAGCTTTCTTT. Protein sequence: CATSRTENTEAFF.

The genes are TRBV5-6 and TRBJ2-7; D may be TRBD1 (5 bases). Germline CDR1 SGHDT, CDR2 YYEEEE. The CDR3 sequence is 16 residues long. Trimming shortened V by 0 bases and J by 1 base, and 14 bases separated the two germline ends. This CDR3 is CASSLGPAGLSYEQYF. Here the CDR3 DNA reads TGTGCCAGCAGCTTGGGCCCTGCAGGGTTATCCTACGAGCAGTACTTC.

This clone was seen a single time. A read error may produce the germline difference seen at one junction end. The chain recombines TRBV11-2 with TRBJ2-4, with TRBD2 matching 9 bases. Germline values: CDR1 SGHAT, CDR2 FQNNGV. The CDR3 totals 15 residues. This chain's CDR3 is CASSLDQTTSGHRDF. The CDR3 bases are TGTGCCAGCAGCTTAGATCAGACGACTAGCGGACATCGGGACTTC.

The chain combines TRBV11-2 with TRBJ2-7; 8 bases match TRBD1. The junction had 16 bases not matched to a gene; V was cut back by 2 bases and J by 4 bases. CDR3 size: 18 residues. The germline V gene encodes CDR1 SGHAT and CDR2 FQNNGV. DNA of the CDR3: TGTGCCAGCAGCTTATATGCAGGGGGCGCGGTTCAGCTTTACGAGCAGTACTTC. The encoded protein is CASSLYAGGAVQLYEQYF.

V gene TRBV5-6 combines with J gene TRBJ2-1; TRBD2 aligns across 11 bases. The germline V gene has CDR1 SGHDT and CDR2 YYEEEE. Trimming cost V 4 bases and J 6 bases; bases outside gene matches: 9. CDR3 length: 16 amino acids. The CDR3 DNA reads TGTGCCAGCAGCCGCCGGTCTAGCGGGAGGTCCAATGAGCAGTTCTTC. Its translation is CASSRRSSGRSNEQFF.

V and J are TRBV9 and TRBJ1-2; unclear D gene. Trimming took off 2 bases at V and 7 bases at J, with 15 bases between the two ends. The CDR3 is 14 residues long. Looked up from germline, CDR1 is SGDLS and CDR2 is YYNGEE. The CDR3 DNA sequence: TGTGCCAGCAGCGTCGGCCGCGGGTCGGGTGGCTACACCTTC. Translating gives CASSVGRGSGGYTF.

V usage is TRBV7-9 and J usage is TRBJ1-3, with D unclear. The CDR3 consists of 15 residues. CDR1 SEHNR and CDR2 FQNEAQ come from the germline V gene (reference sequence). The V gene lost 1 base and the J gene lost 3 bases, with 10 bases spanning the gap. CDR3 DNA sequence: TGTGCCAGCAGCTTAGATCGGTCTGGTGGAAACACCATATATTTT. It encodes CASSLDRSGGNTIYF. The complete variable domain, with remaining parts taken from reference TRBV7-9 and TRBJ1-3, reads DTGVSQNPRHKITKRGQNVTFRCDPISEHNRLYWYRQTLGQGPEFLTYFQNEAQLEKSRLLSDRFSAERPKGSFSTLEIQRTEQGDSAMYLCASSLDRSGGNTIYFGEGSWLTVV.

The chain links TRBV29-1 to TRBJ1-1; 7 bases are shared with TRBD1. Per germline, CDR1 SQVTM and CDR2 ANQGSEA. The CDR3 sequence is 13 residues long. V shed 7 bases and J 2 bases; nucleotides not matched to a gene: 7. The CDR3 DNA follows: TGCAGCGAGTTGGACAGGTCAAACACTGAAGCTTTCTTT. Protein product: CSELDRSNTEAFF. Full variable domain (missing parts from reference TRBV29-1 and TRBJ1-1): SAVISQKPSRDICQRGTSLTIQCQVDSQVTMMFWYRQQPGQSLTLIATANQGSEATYESGFVIDKFPISRPNLTFSTLTVSNMSPEDSSIYLCSELDRSNTEAFFGQGTRLTVV.